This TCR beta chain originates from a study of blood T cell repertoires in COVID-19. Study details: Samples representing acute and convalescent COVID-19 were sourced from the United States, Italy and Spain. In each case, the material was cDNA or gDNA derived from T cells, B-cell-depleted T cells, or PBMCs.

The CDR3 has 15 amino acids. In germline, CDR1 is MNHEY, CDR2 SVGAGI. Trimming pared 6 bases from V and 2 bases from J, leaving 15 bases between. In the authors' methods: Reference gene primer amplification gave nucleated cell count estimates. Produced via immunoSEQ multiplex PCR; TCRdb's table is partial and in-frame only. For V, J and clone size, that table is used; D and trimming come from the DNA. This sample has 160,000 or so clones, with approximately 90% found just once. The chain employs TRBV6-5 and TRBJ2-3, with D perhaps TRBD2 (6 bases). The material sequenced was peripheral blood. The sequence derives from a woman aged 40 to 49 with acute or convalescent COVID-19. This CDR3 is CASRGGTGITDTQYF. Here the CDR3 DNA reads TGTGCCAGCAGGGGTGGGACTGGTATCACAGATACGCAGTATTTT.